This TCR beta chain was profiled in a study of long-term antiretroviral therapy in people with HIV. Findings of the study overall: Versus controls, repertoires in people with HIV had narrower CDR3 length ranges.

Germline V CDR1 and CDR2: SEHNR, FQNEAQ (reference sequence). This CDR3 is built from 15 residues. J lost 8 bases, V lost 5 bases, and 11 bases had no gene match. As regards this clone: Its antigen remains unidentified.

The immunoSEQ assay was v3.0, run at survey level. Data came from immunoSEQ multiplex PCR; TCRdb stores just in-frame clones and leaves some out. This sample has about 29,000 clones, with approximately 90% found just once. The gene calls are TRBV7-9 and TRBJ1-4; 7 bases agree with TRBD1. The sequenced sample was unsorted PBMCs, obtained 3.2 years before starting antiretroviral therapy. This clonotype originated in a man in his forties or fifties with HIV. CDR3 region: CASSGGQKPSEKLFF. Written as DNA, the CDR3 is TGTGCCAGCAGCGGGGGACAGAAACCCTCGGAAAAACTGTTTTTT.